Following are 18 T cell receptor beta chains from one sample sequenced in a study of OX40 agonist ivuxolimab in advanced cancers. Produced via immunoSEQ multiplex PCR; TCRdb's table is partial and in-frame only. The sample records 84,000 or so clones, nearly 95% being singletons. The source material was CD4+ or CD8+ T cells sorted from blood, sampled in a trial of the OX40 agonist ivuxolimab. The receptors derive from an adult with an advanced solid tumor such as melanoma, head and neck, liver or kidney cancer.

The chain joins TRBV11-2 to TRBJ2-7; D is undetermined. Trimming left V 3 bases short and J 4 bases short, with 7 bases between. This CDR3 is built from 12 residues. Germline V lookup: CDR1 SGHAT, CDR2 FQNNGV. The CDR3 is CASSFPTYEQYF. The CDR3 DNA reads as TGTGCCAGCAGCTTCCCGACGTACGAGCAGTACTTC.

The gene calls are TRBV11-2 and TRBJ1-1, with TRBD1 matching over 8 bases. The V gene's germline CDR1 is SGHAT and CDR2 FQNNGV. CDR3 length: 15 residues. J lost 7 bases, V lost 4 bases, and 11 bases had no gene match. In DNA, the CDR3 is TGTGCCAGCAGCTACGAGACAGGGGCCGGGGTTGAAGCTTTCTTT. It translates to CASSYETGAGVEAFF.

This chain links TRBV19 with TRBJ1-1; D remains unclear. The CDR3 extends over 15 amino acids. The germline gives CDR1 LNHDA, CDR2 SQIVND (reference sequence). V gave up 1 base and J gave up 1 base, with 10 bases separating them. Written as DNA, the CDR3 is TGTGCCAGTAGTATAGTCAGCCGGGGGAACACTGAAGCTTTCTTT. It yields the protein CASSIVSRGNTEAFF. Looking up the rest from reference TRBV19 and TRBJ1-1 gives the full variable domain: DGGITQSPKYLFRKEGQNVTLSCEQNLNHDAMYWYRQDPGQGLRLIYYSQIVNDFQKGDIAEGYSVSREKKESFPLTVTSAQKNPTAFYLCASSIVSRGNTEAFFGQGTRLTVV.

The chain employs TRBV2 and TRBJ2-7, with no clear D. The CDR3 spans 14 residues. CDR1 is SNHLY, CDR2 FYNNEI, per germline. The V and J ends lost 8 bases and 2 bases respectively, with 16 bases between them. This CDR3 reads CASLRTDYTYEQYF. The DNA for the CDR3 is TGTGCCAGCCTAAGGACCGATTATACCTACGAGCAGTACTTC.

This chain connects TRBV10-3 to TRBJ2-7, with 13 bases aligning to TRBD2. The germline CDR1 and CDR2 sequences are ENHRY and SYGVKD. This CDR3 has 16 amino acids. J was trimmed by 2 bases and V by 5 bases; bases with no gene match: 6. DNA for the CDR3: TGTGCCATCAGTACTGGGACTAGCGGGAAGACCTACGAGCAGTACTTC. Translating it yields CAISTGTSGKTYEQYF.

The chain joins TRBV28 to TRBJ1-1; 10 bases map to TRBD1. V was clipped by 2 bases and J by 4 bases; unmatched bases: 19. This CDR3 contains 20 residues. Germline loops: CDR1 MDHEN, CDR2 SYDVKM. The CDR3 loop reads CASSLGAPIGTGVFVTEAFF. The CDR3 DNA is TGTGCCAGCAGTTTAGGGGCGCCGATCGGGACAGGGGTGTTCGTCACTGAAGCTTTCTTT. The full variable domain, with the rest looked up from reference TRBV28 and TRBJ1-1, is DVKVTQSSRYLVKRTGEKVFLECVQDMDHENMFWYRQDPGLGLRLIYFSYDVKMKEKGDIPEGYSVSREKKERFSLILESASTNQTSMYLCASSLGAPIGTGVFVTEAFFGQGTRLTVV.

A note on this clone: Being one base from a much bigger clone, this may be a read error. The sample carries other DNA sequences with the same CDR3. V and J are TRBV13 and TRBJ2-7; no clear D. Germline values: CDR1 PRHDT, CDR2 FYEKMQ (reference sequence). V shed 4 bases and J shed 0 bases, with 1 base lying between them. The CDR3 sequence is 11 residues long. CDR3 bases: TGTGCCAGCAGCTCCTCCTACGAGCAGTACTTC. The encoded protein is CASSSSYEQYF.

A note on this clone: Other DNA sequences of this sample code for an identical CDR3. This rearrangement joins TRBV27 to TRBJ2-1; 10 bases are a match to TRBD2. With V trimmed by 5 bases and J by 5 bases, 3 bases remained unmatched. The CDR3 runs to 14 residues. CDR1 and CDR2 from the germline V gene are MNHEY and SMNVEV (reference sequence). The CDR3: CASSLGLADNEQFF. The CDR3 coding sequence is TGTGCCAGCAGTCTCGGACTAGCGGACAATGAGCAGTTCTTC.

Only one count was recorded for this clone. The V call is TRBV6-6, the J call TRBJ1-2; a weak D match, TRBD1 (5 bases). Deletions cut 11 bases from V and 0 bases from J, with 13 bases between. This CDR3 spans 13 amino acids. Germline V CDR1 and CDR2: MNHNY, SVGAGI (reference sequence). CDR3 loop: CACSGGTNYGYTF. CDR3 coding DNA: TGTGCCTGTTCCGGGGGTACTAACTATGGCTACACCTTC.

The chain has TRBV15 and TRBJ2-5; TRBD2 matches 11 bases. V lost 5 bases to trimming and J lost 3 bases; unmatched junction nucleotides: 2. Germline CDR1 reads LNHNV; CDR2 reads YYDKDF (reference sequence). CDR3 length: 14 residues. This CDR3 reads CATSPTSGKETQYF. CDR3 nucleotides: TGTGCCACCAGCCCGACTAGCGGGAAAGAGACCCAGTACTTC.

The CDR3 spells CASSQDPGGGLISEQYF. For the CDR3, the DNA is TGTGCCAGCAGCCAAGATCCCGGGGGAGGGCTGATTTCCGAGCAGTACTTC. The rearrangement links TRBV4-2 to TRBJ2-7; 7 bases agree with TRBD2. CDR1 LGHNA and CDR2 YNFKEQ come from the germline V gene. Germline trimming cut 0 bases from V and 6 bases from J; bases unmatched to any gene: 14. This CDR3 spans 17 amino acids.

This chain connects TRBV28 to TRBJ2-5, with 9 bases matching TRBD2. This CDR3 has 16 residues. Germline V CDR1 and CDR2: MDHEN, SYDVKM. V shed 2 bases and J 0 bases; nucleotides not matched to a gene: 4. CDR3 sequence: CASSLMSGGYQETQYF. The DNA of the CDR3 is TGTGCCAGCAGTTTAATGAGCGGGGGGTACCAAGAGACCCAGTACTTC.

The rearrangement joins TRBV7-3 to TRBJ1-1; perhaps TRBD1 as D (6 bases). This CDR3 spans 19 amino acids. The germline CDR1 and CDR2 sequences are SGHTA and FQGTGA. The V gene lost 1 base and the J gene lost 0 bases, with 21 bases spanning the gap. This CDR3 reads CASSLSPHRAQIMNTEAFF. CDR3 sequence (DNA): TGTGCCAGCAGCTTAAGTCCCCACAGGGCCCAGATCATGAACACTGAAGCTTTCTTT.

The chain combines TRBV7-9 with TRBJ1-1; no definite D call. The germline CDR1 and CDR2 sequences are SEHNR and FQNEAQ (reference sequence). The CDR3 spans 14 residues. Trimming removed 5 bases at V and 3 bases at J, with 13 bases between. Written as DNA, the CDR3 is TGTGCCAGCAGCCTGAATTTTAGGGACACTGAAGCTTTCTTT. Its protein is CASSLNFRDTEAFF.

The DNA of the CDR3 is TGTGCCAGCAGTACCCAGCGGGAGGCCGCCTACGAGCAGTACTTC. Its translation: CASSTQREAAYEQYF. This rearrangement joins TRBV28 to TRBJ2-7, with 9 bases lining up with TRBD2. The V and J ends lost 5 bases and 2 bases, in that order; junction bases with no gene match: 7. The CDR3 is 15 residues long. The germline V gene encodes CDR1 MDHEN and CDR2 SYDVKM. Based on the CDR3 plus reference TRBV28 and TRBJ2-7, the full variable domain is DVKVTQSSRYLVKRTGEKVFLECVQDMDHENMFWYRQDPGLGLRLIYFSYDVKMKEKGDIPEGYSVSREKKERFSLILESASTNQTSMYLCASSTQREAAYEQYFGPGTRLTVT.

The chain couples TRBV4-3 to TRBJ2-7; 13 bases line up with TRBD2. V lost 4 bases to trimming and J lost 3 bases; unmatched junction nucleotides: 3. This CDR3 has 15 amino acids. Germline V gene sequence: CDR1 LGHNA, CDR2 YSLEER. In DNA, the CDR3 is TGCGCCAGCAGCCCCGGGACTAGCGGGATCTACGAGCAGTACTTC. It translates to CASSPGTSGIYEQYF.

The V call is TRBV2, the J call TRBJ1-2, with 8 bases that match TRBD1. With V trimmed by 9 bases and J by 8 bases, 8 bases remained unmatched. Looked up from germline, CDR1 is SNHLY and CDR2 is FYNNEI. The CDR3 sequence is 12 residues long. The CDR3 DNA follows: TGTGCCAGTCCCGGGACAGGCTGGGGCTACACCTTC. Protein product: CASPGTGWGYTF. Using reference TRBV2 and TRBJ1-2 for the parts outside the CDR3, the full variable domain is EPEVTQTPSHQVTQMGQEVILRCVPISNHLYFYWYRQILGQKVEFLVSFYNNEISEKSEIFDDQFSVERPDGSNFTLKIRSTKLEDSAMYFCASPGTGWGYTFGSGTRLTVV.

The chain joins TRBV7-9 to TRBJ1-5, with a weak D call TRBD1 (6 bases). Trimming left V 5 bases short and J 1 base short, with 21 bases between. The CDR3 loop spans 18 amino acids. Germline-derived CDR1 and CDR2 are SEHNR and FQNEAQ (reference sequence). The CDR3 DNA follows: TGTGCCAGCAGCAAGTCCGGGACACCAGATTCAAGCAATCAGCCCCAGCATTTT. Translating it yields CASSKSGTPDSSNQPQHF.